These T cell receptor beta chains were read from a single sample in a study of OX40 agonist ivuxolimab in advanced cancers. TCRdb keeps only in-frame clones here, not all; method: immunoSEQ multiplex PCR. The sample has about 46,000 clones, roughly 90% seen once. Sequencing used CD4+ or CD8+ T cells sorted from blood, obtained in a trial of the OX40 agonist ivuxolimab. The receptor source for this set is an adult with an advanced solid tumor such as melanoma, head and neck, liver or kidney cancer. CDR3s include the opening cysteine and the closing phenylalanine or tryptophan.

CDR3,V,J
CASSEGKQRPDYGYTF,TRBV2,TRBJ1-2
CASSIVLASNTGELFF,TRBV19,TRBJ2-2
CASSPPGQLYEQYF,TRBV19,TRBJ2-7
CASSLREVYNEQFF,TRBV28,TRBJ2-1
CASSLRVRLAGVNEQFF,TRBV7-8,TRBJ2-1
CAIRVSTVETQYF,TRBV10-3,TRBJ2-5
CASLGELSYEQYF,TRBV6-1,TRBJ2-7
CASGIETQYF,TRBV5-8,TRBJ2-5
CSVTIWAVGYGYTF,TRBV29-1,TRBJ1-2
CASSLVVVLNTEAFF,TRBV11-3,TRBJ1-1
CASSLVAQGLTQRETF,TRBV5-4,TRBJ1-2
CASSPAGARPTLEQYF,TRBV28,TRBJ2-7
CASSQVAGQTDTQYF,TRBV7-3,TRBJ2-3
CSVEHLQGSEQYF,TRBV29-1,TRBJ2-7
CASSLFGLGLSTDTQYF,TRBV5-8,TRBJ2-3
CASSLDRRVQETQYF,TRBV7-9,TRBJ2-5
CASNSGYSPLHF,TRBV2,TRBJ1-6
CASSIFSGTGVSGYTF,TRBV19,TRBJ1-2
CASSLVGGTSGGAPDTQYF,TRBV7-3,TRBJ2-3
CASSQWYRGSYEQYF,TRBV28,TRBJ2-7
CASSVAGLAEQYF,TRBV9,TRBJ2-7
CASSPLGTSGIVSYEQYF,TRBV19,TRBJ2-7
CASLGGEKLFF,TRBV28,TRBJ1-4
CSVWSAGFNEQFF,TRBV29-1,TRBJ2-1
CASSEQDYGYTF,TRBV6-5,TRBJ1-2
CASSLGQGGDQPQHF,TRBV5-6,TRBJ1-5
CATSRDFGGTDTQYF,TRBV15,TRBJ2-3
CASSRLGLAGGSDTQYF,TRBV5-1,TRBJ2-3
CASSLAGTSGSLYEQYF,TRBV11-2,TRBJ2-7
CASSEGAGGTVYEQYF,TRBV9,TRBJ2-7
CASDRAGDTQYF,TRBV30,TRBJ2-3
CASSPPASGTYEQYF,TRBV18,TRBJ2-7
CASRGGGGSYEQYF,TRBV10-2,TRBJ2-7
CASSASPGGSNIQYF,TRBV9,TRBJ2-4
CSVEGVAGAEAFF,TRBV29-1,TRBJ1-1
CTSSQGPGQNTEAFF,TRBV1,TRBJ1-1
CASSKGRETNEKLFF,TRBV13,TRBJ1-4
CASSLSWGRGELFF,TRBV27,TRBJ2-2
CASSVSNFKGSTFNTEAFF,TRBV9,TRBJ1-1
CASRIPGGQNQPQHF,TRBV19,TRBJ1-5